This T cell receptor beta chain is from a study of shared clonotypes between healthy human individuals. Germline CDR1 reads SNHLY; CDR2 reads FYNNEI. Trimming shortened V by 4 bases and J by 3 bases, and 16 bases separated the two germline ends. This CDR3 region has 16 residues. Generated by immunoSEQ multiplex PCR, the TCRdb table keeps only in-frame clones and is missing some. The data show some 1.5 million clones, nearly 99% seen once. The specimen was naive CD4+ T cells sorted from blood. Subset meaning: CD45RA+ positively selected. V usage is TRBV2 and J usage is TRBJ2-1, with D perhaps TRBD2 (7 bases). The source of this sequence is a man between 25 and 39 years old in good health. The CDR3 DNA reads TGTGCCAGCAGTGGAACAGGGACGGGGGGCTACAATGAGCAGTTCTTC. It translates to CASSGTGTGGYNEQFF.